These 6 T cell receptor beta chains were all obtained from the same sample, sequenced in a study of blood T cell repertoires in COVID-19. The assay was immunoSEQ multiplex PCR, and TCRdb's table has in-frame clones only and misses some. This table holds hundreds of thousands of clones, approximately 90% found once. The sequenced sample consisted of peripheral blood. These receptors were taken from a woman younger than 35 with acute or convalescent COVID-19.

The genes are TRBV5-1 and TRBJ1-2; the D gene is possibly TRBD1 (5 bases). CDR3 length: 13 residues. Trimming took 6 bases from V and 4 from J, leaving 13 bases between them. CDR1 is SGHRS, CDR2 YFSETQ, per germline. The DNA of the CDR3 is TGCGCCAGCACCCCGGGGGGGGGCTATGGCTACACCTTC. Its protein product is CASTPGGGYGYTF.

The genes are TRBV6-5 and TRBJ1-4, with D maybe TRBD1 (5 bases). CDR3 length: 15 amino acids. The ends were cut back, 7 bases at V and 7 bases at J, with 19 bases in the middle. Germline CDR1 and CDR2: MNHEY and SVGAGI. The CDR3 region is CASTETRARVEKLFF. As DNA, the CDR3 is TGTGCCAGCACCGAAACCAGGGCTAGAGTTGAAAAACTGTTTTTT.

This clone was detected only once. The chain joins TRBV21-1 to TRBJ1-4; TRBD1 was called by the table and not checked on the DNA. TRBV21-1 is marked as a pseudogene. The CDR3 is made up of 15 amino acids. CDR3 region: CASSTGQGCTEKLFF. CDR3 bases: TGTGCCAGCAGCACTGGACAGGGCTGTACTGAAAAACTGTTTTTT.

The V gene is TRBV27, the J gene TRBJ2-1, with a tentative D call TRBD2 (5 bases). Germline V gives CDR1 MNHEY, CDR2 SMNVEV (reference sequence). The CDR3 spans 14 residues. The germline V and J ends were trimmed by 2 bases and 0 bases, with 5 bases remaining between them. CDR3 nucleotides: TGTGCCAGCAGTTTAGGGAGCTCCTACAATGAGCAGTTCTTC. Translated: CASSLGSSYNEQFF.

The V and J genes are TRBV27 and TRBJ2-2, with a possible D match to TRBD1 (6 bases). This CDR3 spans 16 amino acids. The germline V gene has CDR1 MNHEY and CDR2 SMNVEV (reference sequence). V was pared by 2 bases and J by 5 bases, with 15 bases between. CDR3 amino acids: CASSLRTDRRTGELFF. DNA of the CDR3: TGTGCCAGCAGTTTAAGGACAGACCGGAGGACCGGGGAGCTGTTTTTT.

J is TRBJ1-4 and V is TRBV6-2 or TRBV6-3; possibly TRBD1 for D (5 bases). The CDR3 is 14 residues long. Germline V CDR1 and CDR2: MNHEY, SVGEGT. V lost 4 bases and J 10 bases, leaving 16 bases between the germline ends. CDR3 bases: TGTGCCAGCAGTTCGGGCAGGGAGGGCGGAAAACTGTTTTTT. Encoded protein: CASSSGREGGKLFF.